The clone carrying this T cell receptor (beta chain) was detected a few times. The CDR3 is 16 amino acids. Germline CDR1 and CDR2: MGHRA and YSYEKL. Losses at the gene ends were 0 bases for V and 8 bases for J; bases not matched to a gene: 7. The sample originates from a study of T-cell reconstitution after alpha-beta-depleted transplantation in children. The library targeted TCRbeta and was prepared with unique molecular identifiers. TCRdb passed the PCR reads through MiXCR, listing each CDR3 protein once. The repertoire has 400,000 to 500,000 distinct CDR3 sequences, approximately 10% of them found once; the top ten carry over 4.5%.

The chain uses TRBV4-1 and TRBJ2-5; 12 bases are shared with TRBD2. The sequencing used PBMCs from the stem cell graft donor, collected from the stem cell graft. This receptor was obtained from a human donor who donated a stem cell graft to a child with acute myeloid leukemia. The CDR3 DNA follows: TGCGCCAGCAGCCAAGATCGGCTAGCGGGAGGGGTAACCCAGTACTTC. Its protein product is CASSQDRLAGGVTQYF.